Following are 11 T cell receptor beta chains from one sample sequenced in a study of beta chain features in type 1 diabetes. Sequencing targeted expressed TCRB transcripts, as all isolated RNA had been reverse transcribed. Clones were read by immunoSEQ multiplex PCR, and TCRdb kept only the in-frame ones, dropping some. Of over 100,000 clones listed, 40% are singletons. Material for sequencing was stem cell memory CD4+ T cells from blood. The receptor set was obtained from a woman aged 18-29 years in good health.

This clone was detected a few times. This rearrangement joins TRBV7-2 to TRBJ2-1, with 8 bases aligning to TRBD1. Germline V gene sequence: CDR1 SGHTA, CDR2 FQGNSA. The CDR3 is 16 amino acids. V shed 1 base, J shed 14 bases, and the junction held 16 bases outside the gene matches. The CDR3 spells CASSLVNRNRDRYKFF. CDR3 coding DNA: TGTGCCAGCAGCTTAGTGAATCGTAACCGGGACAGGTATAAGTTCTTC.

This clone was counted a few times. This chain connects TRBV19 to TRBJ1-1, with 8 nucleotides matching TRBD1. The CDR3 runs 15 residues. Looked up from germline, CDR1 is LNHDA and CDR2 is SQIVND (reference sequence). The ends lost 4 bases at V and 2 bases at J; junction bases unmatched: 6. CDR3 amino acids: CASSSNTGGNTEAFF. In nucleotides, the CDR3 is TGTGCCAGTAGTAGTAACACAGGGGGAAACACTGAAGCTTTCTTT.

The chain combines TRBV5-1 with TRBJ2-1, with 7 bases fitting TRBD2. This CDR3 region has 15 residues. CDR1 is SGHRS and CDR2 is YFSETQ in the germline V gene. J gave up 7 bases and V 6 bases, and 13 bases lay outside the gene matches. CDR3 amino acids: CASTQAGARTNEQFF. The CDR3 region has the DNA TGCGCCAGCACTCAGGCGGGAGCGAGGACGAATGAGCAGTTCTTC.

This chain connects TRBV5-6 to TRBJ2-7; TRBD1 aligns across 8 bases. CDR3 length equals 13 residues. Germline CDR1 is SGHDT and CDR2 is YYEEEE. V lost 5 bases, J lost 7 bases, and 8 bases stayed unmatched. CDR3 sequence (DNA): TGTGCCAGCAGGGGCGGACAGGGTAGAGAGCAGTACTTC. Protein sequence: CASRGGQGREQYF.

This rearrangement joins TRBV4-2 to TRBJ1-5; 9 positions agree with TRBD1. CDR1 and CDR2 (germline): LGHNA, YNFKEQ. The CDR3 is 15 residues long. Trimming cost V 4 bases and J 4 bases; bases outside gene matches: 5. The CDR3 DNA reads TGTGCCAGCAGCCGCGGGACAGGGAATAATCAGCCCCAGCATTTT. Translation: CASSRGTGNNQPQHF.

This clone came up a few times. This chain links TRBV29-1 with TRBJ2-3; 9 bases align to TRBD2. The CDR3 has 15 residues. Germline CDR1 is SQVTM and CDR2 is ANQGSEA. Trimming removed 5 bases from V and 1 base from J; junction bases left unmatched: 7. This CDR3 reads CSVLPAGGGTDTQYF. The CDR3 coding sequence is TGCAGCGTTCTTCCAGCGGGAGGCGGCACAGATACGCAGTATTTT.

This clone has more than one count but fewer than ten. The chain links TRBV19 to TRBJ2-2, with D perhaps TRBD1 (5 bases). Germline CDR1 is LNHDA and CDR2 is SQIVND (reference sequence). V was pared by 1 base and J by 1 base, with 7 bases between. The CDR3 has 15 residues. The CDR3 bases are TGTGCCAGTAGTATAGGACAGATGAACACCGGGGAGCTGTTTTTT. This translates into CASSIGQMNTGELFF.

This chain joins TRBV6-6 and TRBJ2-1; 7 bases are shared with TRBD2. The V gene end was trimmed by 0 bases and the J gene end by 12 bases; junction bases not matched to a gene: 2. The CDR3 covers 12 residues. CDR1 and CDR2 (germline): MNHNY, SVGAGI (reference sequence). The chain's CDR3 is CASSYSGEGQFF. CDR3 nucleotide sequence: TGTGCCAGCAGTTACTCTGGGGAGGGGCAGTTCTTC.

In this sample, this clone turned up once. This chain links TRBV29-1 with TRBJ1-1, with D unclear. Germline V gene data show CDR1 as SQVTM and CDR2 as ANQGSEA. Deletions cut 7 bases from V and 11 bases from J, with 17 bases between. CDR3 length: 11 amino acids. DNA of the CDR3: TGCAGCGAAGACCTCGGGTGTCGGGCTTTCTTT. Residues: CSEDLGCRAFF. Filled out from reference TRBV29-1 and TRBJ1-1, the complete variable domain reads SAVISQKPSRDICQRGTSLTIQCQVDSQVTMMFWYRQQPGQSLTLIATANQGSEATYESGFVIDKFPISRPNLTFSTLTVSNMSPEDSSIYLCSEDLGCRAFFGQGTRLTVV.

The rearrangement joins TRBV7-8 to TRBJ2-1, with 7 bases identical to TRBD1. This CDR3 has 14 residues. Germline values: CDR1 SGHVS, CDR2 FQNEAQ. After removal of 0 bases from V and 11 bases from J, the junction contained 7 bases not matched to a gene. CDR3 coding DNA: TGTGCCAGCAGCTTAGCGGGGACAGTCCGTAAGCAGTTCTTC. Translating gives CASSLAGTVRKQFF.

J is TRBJ2-7 and V is TRBV5-4; 11 bases agree with TRBD2. The CDR3 is made up of 15 amino acids. The V and J ends lost 2 bases and 4 bases, in that order; junction bases with no gene match: 5. CDR1 SGHNT and CDR2 YYREEE come from the germline V gene (reference sequence). In DNA, the CDR3 is TGTGCCAGCAGCTTCGAAGGGACTAGCGGATACGAGCAGTACTTC. Protein: CASSFEGTSGYEQYF.